This TCR beta chain was captured in a study of blood T cell repertoires in COVID-19. Clones were read by immunoSEQ multiplex PCR, and TCRdb kept only the in-frame ones, dropping some. The sample records approximately 170,000 clones, 81% being singletons. Trimming cost V 1 base and J 3 bases; bases outside gene matches: 2. The CDR3 length is 15 residues. Germline assignment: CDR1 SGHTA and CDR2 FQGTGA. This receptor was taken from a man in his 60s with active or convalescent COVID-19. The J gene is TRBJ2-3, the V gene TRBV7-3; 9 bases agree with TRBD1. The material sequenced was peripheral blood. DNA for the CDR3: TGTGCCAGCAGCTTAAAGGGACAGGGAACAGATACGCAGTATTTT. The encoded protein is CASSLKGQGTDTQYF.